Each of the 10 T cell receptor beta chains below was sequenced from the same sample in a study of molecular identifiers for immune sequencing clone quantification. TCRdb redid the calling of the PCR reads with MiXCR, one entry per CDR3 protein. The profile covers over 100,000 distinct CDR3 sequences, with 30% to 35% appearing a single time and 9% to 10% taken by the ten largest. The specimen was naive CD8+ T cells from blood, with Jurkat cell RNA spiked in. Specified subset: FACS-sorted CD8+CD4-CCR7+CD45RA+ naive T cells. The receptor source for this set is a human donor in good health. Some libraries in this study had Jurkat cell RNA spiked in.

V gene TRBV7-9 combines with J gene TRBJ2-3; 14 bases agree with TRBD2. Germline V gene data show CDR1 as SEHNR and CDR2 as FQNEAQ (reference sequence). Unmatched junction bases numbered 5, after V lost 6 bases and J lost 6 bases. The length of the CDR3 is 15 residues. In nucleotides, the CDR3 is TGTGCCAGCAGTCCGGGGACTAGCGGGAGTGATACGCAGTATTTT. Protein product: CASSPGTSGSDTQYF.

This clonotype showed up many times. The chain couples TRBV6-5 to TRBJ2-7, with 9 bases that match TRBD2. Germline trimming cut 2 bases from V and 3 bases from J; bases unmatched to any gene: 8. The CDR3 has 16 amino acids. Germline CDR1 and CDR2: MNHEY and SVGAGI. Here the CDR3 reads CASSYHSREGRYEQYF. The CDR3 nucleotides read TGTGCCAGCAGTTACCATTCGCGGGAGGGGCGCTACGAGCAGTACTTC.

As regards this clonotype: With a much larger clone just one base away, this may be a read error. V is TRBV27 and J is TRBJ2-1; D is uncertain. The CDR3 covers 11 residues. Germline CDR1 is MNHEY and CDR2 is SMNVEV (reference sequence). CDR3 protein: CASSQYIEQFF. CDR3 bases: TGTGCCAGCAGTCAGTACATTGAGCAGTTCTTC.

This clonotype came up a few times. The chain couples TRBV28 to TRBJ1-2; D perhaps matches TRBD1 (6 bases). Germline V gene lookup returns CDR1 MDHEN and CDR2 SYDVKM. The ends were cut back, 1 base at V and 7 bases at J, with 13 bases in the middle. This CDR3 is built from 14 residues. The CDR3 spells CASSLFGGGAGYTF. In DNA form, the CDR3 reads TGTGCCAGCAGTTTATTTGGCGGGGGCGCTGGCTACACCTTC.

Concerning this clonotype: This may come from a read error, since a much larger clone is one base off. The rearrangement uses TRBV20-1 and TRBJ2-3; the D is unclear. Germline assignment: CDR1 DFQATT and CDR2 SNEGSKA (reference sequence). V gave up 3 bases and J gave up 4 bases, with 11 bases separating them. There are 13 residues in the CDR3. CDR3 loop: CSASYKRADTQYF. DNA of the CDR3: TGCAGTGCTAGTTATAAGCGAGCAGATACGCAGTATTTT.

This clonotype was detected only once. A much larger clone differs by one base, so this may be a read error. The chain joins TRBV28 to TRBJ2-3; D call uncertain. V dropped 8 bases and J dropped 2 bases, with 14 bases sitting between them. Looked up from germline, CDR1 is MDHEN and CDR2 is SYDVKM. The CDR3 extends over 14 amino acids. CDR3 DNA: TGTGCCAGCTTCAGGCGAGACAACACAGATACGCAGTATTTT. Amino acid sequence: CASFRRDNTDTQYF.

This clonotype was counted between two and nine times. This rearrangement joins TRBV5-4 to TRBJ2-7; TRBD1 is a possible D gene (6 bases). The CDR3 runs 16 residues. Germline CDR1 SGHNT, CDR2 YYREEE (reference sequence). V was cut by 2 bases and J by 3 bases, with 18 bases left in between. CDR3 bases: TGTGCCAGCAGCTTTGGTTACCAGGGGACATACTACGAGCAGTACTTC. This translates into CASSFGYQGTYYEQYF.

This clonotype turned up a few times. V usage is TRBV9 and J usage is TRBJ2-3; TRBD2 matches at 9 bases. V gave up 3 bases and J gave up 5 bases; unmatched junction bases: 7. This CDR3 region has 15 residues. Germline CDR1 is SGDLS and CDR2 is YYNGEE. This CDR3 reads CASSAGLALIDTQYF. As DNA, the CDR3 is TGTGCCAGCAGCGCCGGACTAGCGTTGATAGATACGCAGTATTTT. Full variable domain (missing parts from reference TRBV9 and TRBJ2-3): DSGVTQTPKHLITATGQRVTLRCSPRSGDLSVYWYQQSLDQGLQFLIQYYNGEERAKGNILERFSAQQFPDLHSELNLSSLELGDSALYFCASSAGLALIDTQYFGPGTRLTVL.

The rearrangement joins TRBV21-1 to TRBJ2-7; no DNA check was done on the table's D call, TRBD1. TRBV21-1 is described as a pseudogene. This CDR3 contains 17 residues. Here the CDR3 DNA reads TGTGCCAGCAGCAAAAACAACAGGGGACAGGGGACCTACGAGCAGTACTTC. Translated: CASSKNNRGQGTYEQYF.

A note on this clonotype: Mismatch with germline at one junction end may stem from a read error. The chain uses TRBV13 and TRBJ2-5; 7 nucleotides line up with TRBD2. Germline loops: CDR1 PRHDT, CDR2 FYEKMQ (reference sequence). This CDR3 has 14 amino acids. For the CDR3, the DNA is TGTGCCAGCAGCTGGAGACTAGCCCAAGAGACGCAGTACTTC. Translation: CASSWRLAQETQYF.